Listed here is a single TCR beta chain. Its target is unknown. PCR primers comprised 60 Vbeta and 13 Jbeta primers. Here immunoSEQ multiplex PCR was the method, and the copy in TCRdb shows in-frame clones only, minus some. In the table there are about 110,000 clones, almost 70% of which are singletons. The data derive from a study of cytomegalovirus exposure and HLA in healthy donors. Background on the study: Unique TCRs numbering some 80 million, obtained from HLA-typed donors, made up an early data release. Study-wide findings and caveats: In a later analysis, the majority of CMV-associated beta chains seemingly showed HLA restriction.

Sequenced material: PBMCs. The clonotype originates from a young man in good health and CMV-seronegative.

This chain's CDR3 is CASSERLTGGSQPQHF. CDR3 nucleotide sequence: TGTGCCAGCAGTGAAAGGCTTACAGGGGGATCTCAGCCCCAGCATTTT. The rearrangement links TRBV2 to TRBJ1-5; 8 bases map to TRBD1. CDR1 is SNHLY and CDR2 is FYNNEI in the germline V gene. The CDR3 contains 16 residues. The V segment lost 2 bases and the J segment 6 bases; nucleotides outside the gene matches: 9.